What follows are 4 T cell receptor beta chains derived from one specimen sequenced in a study of blood T cell repertoires in COVID-19. The table came from immunoSEQ multiplex PCR; TCRdb's copy has only in-frame clones and leaves some out. Seen here are fewer than 150,000 clones, 85% observed once, and the top ten hold more than 5%. The material sequenced was peripheral blood. These receptors were collected from a woman aged 60 to 75 with COVID-19, enrolled during active disease.

V and J are TRBV13 and TRBJ2-5; 13 bases fit TRBD2. Trimming at V came to 3 bases and at J to 3 bases, leaving 1 base not matched to a gene. The CDR3 has 15 residues. The V gene's germline CDR1 is PRHDT and CDR2 FYEKMQ (reference sequence). DNA for the CDR3: TGTGCCAGCAGCTTCGGGACTAGCGGGAAAGAGACCCAGTACTTC. It encodes CASSFGTSGKETQYF.

Only a few counts were recorded for this clone. J is TRBJ2-3 and V is TRBV15; 8 bases are a match to TRBD1. Germline CDR1 and CDR2: LNHNV and YYDKDF (reference sequence). The CDR3 contains 17 residues. Trimming at V came to 0 bases and at J to 2 bases, leaving 7 bases not matched to a gene. CDR3 sequence (DNA): TGTGCCACCAGCAGAGATCAGGGGGCCGAATACACAGATACGCAGTATTTT. Translated: CATSRDQGAEYTDTQYF. The full variable domain, its missing parts supplied by reference TRBV15 and TRBJ2-3, is DAMVIQNPRYQVTQFGKPVTLSCSQTLNHNVMYWYQQKSSQAPKLLFHYYDKDFNNEADTPDNFQSRRPNTSFCFLDIRSPGLGDTAMYLCATSRDQGAEYTDTQYFGPGTRLTVL.

There are a few counts of this clone. The chain carries TRBV2 and TRBJ2-3; TRBD2 matches 7 bases. The CDR3 is 14 amino acids. CDR1 and CDR2 (germline): SNHLY, FYNNEI. The V and J ends lost 8 bases and 0 bases, in that order; junction bases with no gene match: 5. This CDR3 is CASRAGSSTDTQYF. The CDR3 nucleotides are TGTGCCAGCCGAGCGGGGTCTAGCACAGATACGCAGTATTTT. Complete variable domain (other parts from reference TRBV2 and TRBJ2-3): EPEVTQTPSHQVTQMGQEVILRCVPISNHLYFYWYRQILGQKVEFLVSFYNNEISEKSEIFDDQFSVERPDGSNFTLKIRSTKLEDSAMYFCASRAGSSTDTQYFGPGTRLTVL.

The chain has TRBV12-3 or TRBV12-4 and TRBJ2-1; D gene unclear. Trimming took 5 bases from V and 1 from J, leaving 3 bases between them. This CDR3 comprises 12 residues. CDR3 nucleotide sequence: TGTGCCAGCAGTCTATCCTACAATGAGCAGTTCTTC. Its translation: CASSLSYNEQFF.